This is a list of T cell receptor beta chains from one sample in a study of T cell responses to AZD1222 COVID-19 vaccine. Some clones are missing from TCRdb's copy, which holds only in-frame ones; the method was immunoSEQ multiplex PCR. The profile shows 60,000 to 75,000 clones, 60% to 85% of them singletons. Sequences were derived from peripheral blood, sampled 28 days after the second AZD1222 dose. These receptors originate from an adult who received the AZD1222 COVID-19 vaccine. Both conserved end residues are part of each CDR3. The order of the fields is V gene, clone size, D gene, J gene, CDR3 protein, CDR3 DNA. The D gene is left open where the match is weak. Clone sizes are given selectively: once, few, many, or a class where the clone is expanded.

>TRBV19|-|TRBD1|TRBJ2-2
CASTPGQGAGGELFF
TGTGCCAGTACCCCGGGACAGGGGGCTGGCGGGGAGCTGTTTTTT
>TRBV10-3|-|-|TRBJ1-1
CAITTQSDTEAFF
TGTGCCATCACTACACAGAGCGACACTGAAGCTTTCTTT
>TRBV3-1/TRBV3-2|-|TRBD2|TRBJ2-1
CASSQWGTSGESEQFF
TGTGCCAGCAGCCAATGGGGGACTAGCGGGGAGAGTGAGCAGTTCTTC
>TRBV7-2|-|-|TRBJ1-2
CASSLGGWDYGYTF
TGTGCCAGCAGCTTAGGCGGGTGGGACTATGGCTACACCTTC
>TRBV7-9|few|-|TRBJ1-2
CASSSGTPYGYTF
TGTGCCAGCAGCTCCGGGACCCCGTATGGCTACACCTTC
>TRBV12-5|once|TRBD1|TRBJ2-7
CASGLGNPGQFRHEQYF
TGTGCTAGTGGTTTAGGCAACCCGGGACAGTTTCGCCACGAGCAGTACTTC
>TRBV28|-|-|TRBJ1-2
CASSLGEGGYTF
TGTGCCAGCAGTTTGGGGGAGGGTGGCTACACCTTC
>TRBV6-2/TRBV6-3|few|TRBD1|TRBJ1-5
CASSYSGTEGNQPQHF
TGTGCCAGCAGTTACTCGGGGACAGAGGGCAATCAGCCCCAGCATTTT
>TRBV7-8|-|TRBD1|TRBJ1-4
CASSPRDTGVANEKLFF
TGTGCCAGCAGCCCCCGAGACACAGGGGTGGCTAATGAAAAACTGTTTTTT
>TRBV9|-|-|TRBJ2-2
CASSVNRVNTGELFF
TGTGCCAGCAGCGTTAACAGGGTAAACACCGGGGAGCTGTTTTTT
>TRBV6-2/TRBV6-3|-|-|TRBJ2-7
CASSYDGRGGYAGRYEQYF
TGTGCCAGCAGTTACGATGGGAGAGGTGGTTACGCGGGGCGCTACGAGCAGTACTTC
>TRBV30|-|-|TRBJ1-1
CAWVLRGTEAFF
TGTGCCTGGGTGTTAAGGGGCACTGAAGCTTTCTTT
>TRBV28|-|-|TRBJ2-3
CASRGAALLTDTQYF
TGTGCCAGCAGGGGAGCGGCCCTACTGACAGATACGCAGTATTTT
>TRBV4-3|-|-|TRBJ1-6
CASSQGRTLSPLHF
TGCGCCAGCAGCCAAGGACGGACACTCTCACCCCTCCACTTT
>TRBV10-3|-|-|TRBJ1-5
CAISESEAHSNQPQHF
TGTGCCATCAGTGAGTCTGAGGCCCATAGCAATCAGCCCCAGCATTTT
>TRBV3-1/TRBV3-2|few|-|TRBJ1-2
CASSLNGRTIYGYTF
TGTGCCAGCAGCCTCAACGGCAGGACTATCTATGGCTACACCTTC
>TRBV28|once|-|TRBJ1-2
CASSLGNYGYTF
TGTGCCAGCAGCCTAGGAAACTATGGCTACACCTTC
>TRBV5-6|-|TRBD1|TRBJ2-7
CASSGTGDEQYF
TGTGCCAGCAGCGGTACAGGGGACGAGCAGTACTTC
>TRBV28|-|TRBD1|TRBJ1-2
CASSTGTGGLDGYTF
TGTGCCAGCAGCACCGGGACAGGGGGACTGGATGGCTACACCTTC
>TRBV7-2|-|-|TRBJ1-2
CASSLDPPAGINYGYTF
TGTGCCAGCAGCTTAGATCCCCCCGCAGGGATAAACTATGGCTACACCTTC
>TRBV6-5|few|TRBD1|TRBJ1-1
CASSYITGEGTEAFF
TGTGCCAGCAGTTACATCACAGGGGAGGGCACTGAAGCTTTCTTT
>TRBV5-1|-|-|TRBJ1-2
CASSWETLDYGYTF
TGCGCCAGCAGCTGGGAGACGCTTGACTATGGCTACACCTTC
>TRBV14|-|-|TRBJ1-5
CASSQEGVRPNQPQHF
TGTGCCAGCAGCCAAGAAGGGGTCAGACCCAATCAGCCCCAGCATTTT
>TRBV6-5|-|-|TRBJ1-4
CASSYSGQGGEKLFF
TGTGCCAGCAGTTACTCCGGGCAGGGTGGAGAAAAACTGTTTTTT
>TRBV6-5|-|TRBD2|TRBJ2-1
CASSFDTSGDYNEQFF
TGTGCCAGCAGTTTCGATACTAGCGGAGATTACAATGAGCAGTTCTTC
>TRBV19|-|TRBD1|TRBJ1-1
CASRSTRGTKNTEAFF
TGTGCCAGTAGAAGCACCAGGGGGACCAAGAACACTGAAGCTTTCTTT
>TRBV29-1|-|-|TRBJ2-6
CSVGADRHGLSSGANVLTF
TGCAGCGTTGGGGCGGATAGGCACGGGTTAAGCTCTGGGGCCAACGTCCTGACTTTC
>TRBV3-1/TRBV3-2|once|-|TRBJ1-1
CASSPSERVTEAFF
TGTGCCAGCAGCCCTTCTGAGAGGGTTACTGAAGCTTTCTTT
>TRBV5-1|-|-|TRBJ2-5
CASSLLDHQETQYF
TGCGCCAGCAGCTTGTTGGACCACCAAGAGACCCAGTACTTC
>TRBV7-8|-|TRBD1|TRBJ2-2
CASTTPGTGGLGGQTGELFF
TGTGCCAGCACTACTCCCGGGACAGGGGGCTTAGGGGGCCAGACCGGGGAGCTGTTTTTT
>TRBV2|-|-|TRBJ1-6
CASRDGRGGNSPLHF
TGTGCCAGCAGGGATGGTCGGGGTGGGAATTCACCCCTCCACTTT
>TRBV4-1|-|-|TRBJ2-3
CASSQDSTGQLQRTQYF
TGCGCCAGCAGCCAAGATAGCACAGGGCAGTTGCAAAGGACGCAGTATTTT
>TRBV29-1|-|-|TRBJ1-1
CSVAGGGGTEAFF
TGCAGCGTTGCTGGGGGCGGTGGCACTGAAGCTTTCTTT
>TRBV14|-|-|TRBJ2-7
CASSQGVSSYEQYF
TGTGCCAGCAGCCAAGGAGTTAGCTCCTACGAGCAGTACTTC
>TRBV7-8|-|TRBD1|TRBJ1-5
CASSLEPGQYQPQHF
TGTGCCAGCAGCTTAGAACCGGGACAGTATCAGCCCCAGCATTTT
>TRBV5-1|-|TRBD1|TRBJ2-3
CASSIGDRGVDTQYF
TGCGCCAGCAGCATAGGGGACAGGGGTGTGGATACGCAGTATTTT
>TRBV5-1|-|-|TRBJ1-3
CASSLSLGASGNTIYF
TGCGCCAGCAGCTTGTCATTGGGGGCCTCTGGAAACACCATATATTTT
>TRBV5-4|-|-|TRBJ2-2
CASQGGSLNTGELFF
TGTGCCAGCCAAGGGGGATCCCTTAACACCGGGGAGCTGTTTTTT
>TRBV2|-|TRBD1|TRBJ1-1
CASDRDDTEAFF
TGTGCCAGCGACAGGGATGACACTGAAGCTTTCTTT
>TRBV30|-|-|TRBJ2-3
CACSIGGATSTDTQYF
TGTGCCTGTTCCATCGGGGGAGCTACCAGCACAGATACGCAGTATTTT
>TRBV9|-|TRBD1|TRBJ2-7
CASSARDRVPEQYF
TGTGCCAGCAGCGCCCGGGACAGGGTACCCGAGCAGTACTTC
>TRBV5-1|few|-|TRBJ1-4
CASSLEVRGANEKLFF
TGCGCCAGCAGCTTAGAGGTCAGGGGTGCTAATGAAAAACTGTTTTTT
>TRBV5-1|once|-|TRBJ2-3
CASSLAATNRDTQYF
TGCGCCAGCAGCTTGGCTGCGACAAACAGAGATACGCAGTATTTT
>TRBV6-6|-|-|TRBJ2-4
CASKPGQGGIQYF
TGTGCCAGCAAACCTGGGCAGGGGGGCATTCAGTACTTC
>TRBV11-3|once|-|TRBJ1-3
CASSLDSGQYTIYF
TGTGCCAGCAGCTTAGATTCTGGCCAGTACACCATATATTTT
>TRBV6-2/TRBV6-3|-|-|TRBJ1-4
CASSYRDEKLFF
TGTGCCAGCAGTTACAGGGATGAAAAACTGTTTTTT
>TRBV7-6|-|TRBD1|TRBJ2-3
CASSLDHRGRGTDTQYF
TGTGCCAGCAGCTTGGATCACAGGGGGCGAGGCACAGATACGCAGTATTTT
>TRBV7-2|once|-|TRBJ1-5
CASSSRWNSNQPQHF
TGTGCCAGCAGCTCCCGGTGGAATAGCAATCAGCCCCAGCATTTT
>TRBV3-1/TRBV3-2|-|-|TRBJ1-1
CASSLPGRVSEAFF
TGTGCCAGCAGCCTACCCGGTCGGGTGTCTGAAGCTTTCTTT
>TRBV5-1|-|TRBD1|TRBJ2-7
CASSLGTGLGEQYF
TGCGCCAGCAGCTTGGGGACAGGGTTAGGCGAGCAGTACTTC
>TRBV7-8|-|TRBD1|TRBJ1-2
CASSPRPPGQGNYGYTF
TGTGCCAGCAGCCCTCGGCCCCCGGGACAGGGGAACTATGGCTACACCTTC